This T cell receptor beta chain came from a study of T cell responses to AZD1222 COVID-19 vaccine. CDR1 MNHEY and CDR2 SVGAGI come from the germline V gene. This CDR3 has 13 amino acids. Trimming took 6 bases from V and 6 from J, leaving 14 bases between them. Findings and limits, study-wide: A rise in Spike-specific TCR breadth and depth followed two AZD1222 doses.

TCRdb's table, derived via immunoSEQ multiplex PCR, lists solely in-frame clones and lacks some. The sample shows 120,000 to 150,000 clones, almost 95% of them seen only once. To note about this clone: No antigen is known for it.

Second-dose schedules of about 4 or about 12 weeks were combined. This clonotype was sampled from an adult who received the AZD1222 COVID-19 vaccine. This specimen consisted of peripheral blood, obtained 28 days after the second AZD1222 dose. V and J are TRBV6-5 and TRBJ1-2; perhaps TRBD1 as D (5 bases). DNA of the CDR3: TGTGCCAGCAGCCCCGTAAGGGGTGATGGCTACACCTTC. Its protein is CASSPVRGDGYTF.